The clone carrying this T cell receptor beta chain was counted ten times or more. The antigen is undetermined. This sample is part of a study of T-cell reconstitution after alpha-beta-depleted transplantation in children. Study-level points and caveats: Approximately two months post-transplant, alpha-beta T cells reportedly originated from several hundred expanded graft clones. Some patients showed high day-60 TCRbeta diversity, which derived from surviving recipient T cells and thymic progenitors. It was newly produced T cells that mostly accounted for T-cell counts and diversity one year after transplant.

TCRbeta library construction was performed incorporating unique molecular identifiers. TCRdb ran MiXCR on the PCR reads and lists one entry per CDR3 protein. The sample yields tens of thousands of distinct CDR3 sequences, under 8% seen once. The trim removed 5 bases at V and 2 bases at J, leaving 14 bases unmatched. CDR1 and CDR2 (germline): SGHVS, FNYEAQ. The CDR3 extends over 19 amino acids. The receptor's source is a child younger than two who had a stem cell transplant for acute myeloid leukemia, so the T cells may come from the graft donor. The material was peripheral blood, obtained 60 days after TCRalphabeta/CD19-depleted stem cell transplant. The chain uses TRBV7-6 and TRBJ2-5, with TRBD2 matching 13 bases. CDR3 residues: CASSVPTSGRSLFQETQYF. The CDR3 bases are TGTGCCAGCAGCGTGCCGACTAGCGGGAGGTCCCTCTTTCAAGAGACCCAGTACTTC.